The clone carrying this TCR beta chain has just one count. With 5 bases removed from V and 5 bases from J, the gap between germline ends came to 10 bases. Germline V gives CDR1 SEHNR, CDR2 FQNEAQ (reference sequence). The CDR3 has 12 amino acids. Self-reported history from a screening survey and questionnaire set each donor's cohort. This record comes from a study of blood T cell repertoires in COVID-19. Overall study context: The origin of the acute and convalescent COVID-19 samples was the United States, Italy and Spain. PBMCs, B-cell-depleted T cells, or T cells provided the cDNA or gDNA that made up the material.

Authors' methods: The assay estimated nucleated cells by amplifying reference gene primers. The method was immunoSEQ multiplex PCR; TCRdb's version includes in-frame clones alone and lacks a portion of them. The DNA gave D and trimming, while V, J and clone size come from that table. The data show some 400,000 clones, around 87% seen once. The receptor's source is a young man who had recovered from COVID-19. Sequences were obtained from PBMCs or T cells enriched from blood (not recorded which). This chain connects TRBV7-9 to TRBJ2-7; D may be TRBD1 (6 bases). CDR3 amino acids: CASSEQGDEQYF. The CDR3 DNA sequence: TGTGCCAGCAGCGAACAGGGTGACGAGCAGTACTTC. The full variable domain, with the rest looked up from reference TRBV7-9 and TRBJ2-7, is DTGVSQNPRHKITKRGQNVTFRCDPISEHNRLYWYRQTLGQGPEFLTYFQNEAQLEKSRLLSDRFSAERPKGSFSTLEIQRTEQGDSAMYLCASSEQGDEQYFGPGTRLTVT.